Shown below are 13 T cell receptor beta chains from a single sample sequenced in a study of cytomegalovirus exposure and HLA in healthy donors. PCR amplification relied on 60 Vbeta primers (plus 13 Jbeta primers). Sequencing was performed with immunoSEQ multiplex PCR; in TCRdb, only in-frame clones are kept and a portion is missing. The sample consists of 90,000 to 120,000 clones, approximately 80% of them appearing once. Sequencing was done on a sample of PBMCs. The receptors derive from a female donor in good health and CMV-seropositive.

The V call is TRBV11-1, the J call TRBJ1-4; no reliable D call. There are 13 residues in the CDR3. V lost 2 bases and J 8 bases, leaving 9 bases between the germline ends. Germline V gene sequence: CDR1 SGHAT, CDR2 FQDESV (reference sequence). The CDR3 sequence: CASSLFRGEKLFF. Here the CDR3 DNA reads TGTGCCAGCAGCTTATTTCGAGGAGAAAAACTGTTTTTT.

V usage is TRBV6-5 and J usage is TRBJ1-2; TRBD1 aligns across 10 bases. Looked up from germline, CDR1 is MNHEY and CDR2 is SVGAGI. The V segment lost 4 bases and the J segment 8 bases; nucleotides outside the gene matches: 13. The CDR3 has 16 residues. CDR3 sequence reads: CASSFIPRQGARGYTF. CDR3 nucleotide sequence: TGTGCCAGCAGTTTCATACCTCGACAGGGGGCGCGGGGCTACACCTTC.

The chain uses TRBV11-2 and TRBJ1-3; D is possibly TRBD1 (6 bases). Germline V gene sequence: CDR1 SGHAT, CDR2 FQNNGV. Trimming removed 1 base from V and 3 bases from J, with 10 bases in between. The CDR3 is made up of 15 amino acids. CDR3 DNA: TGTGCCAGCAGCTTAGCAGGGGCCAATGGAAACACCATATATTTT. Encoded protein: CASSLAGANGNTIYF.

This chain's CDR3 is CASSLRLAGNQETQYF. CDR3 nucleotides: TGTGCCAGCAGCTTAAGGCTAGCGGGAAATCAAGAGACCCAGTACTTC. The chain is built from TRBV7-2 and TRBJ2-5; 9 positions agree with TRBD2. V dropped 2 bases and J dropped 2; count of bases not matched to a gene: 6. Per germline, CDR1 SGHTA and CDR2 FQGNSA. This CDR3 spans 16 amino acids.

V is TRBV6-5 and J is TRBJ1-5; the D gene is possibly TRBD1 (5 bases). This CDR3 contains 13 residues. Per the germline V gene, CDR1 is MNHEY and CDR2 is SVGAGI. Deletions cut 5 bases from V and 4 bases from J, with 9 bases between. The CDR3 spells CASSEDRNQPQHF. As DNA, the CDR3 is TGTGCCAGCAGTGAAGACAGAAATCAGCCCCAGCATTTT.

The V gene is TRBV9, the J gene TRBJ1-5, with unresolved D. Germline assignment: CDR1 SGDLS and CDR2 YYNGEE. The CDR3 contains 15 residues. Trimming cost V 0 bases and J 4 bases, with 11 bases left between them. The CDR3 region is CASSVVHSQNQPQHF. The CDR3 bases are TGTGCCAGCAGCGTAGTACACAGTCAAAATCAGCCCCAGCATTTT. The complete variable domain, with remaining parts taken from reference TRBV9 and TRBJ1-5, reads DSGVTQTPKHLITATGQRVTLRCSPRSGDLSVYWYQQSLDQGLQFLIQYYNGEERAKGNILERFSAQQFPDLHSELNLSSLELGDSALYFCASSVVHSQNQPQHFGDGTRLSIL.

This sequence joins TRBV9 and TRBJ1-1, with D maybe TRBD1 (6 bases). This CDR3 is built from 12 residues. V was trimmed by 7 bases and J by 11 bases, leaving 18 bases between them. CDR1 and CDR2 from the germline V gene are SGDLS and YYNGEE. The chain's CDR3 is CASSGGGQPAFF. CDR3 nucleotides: TGTGCCAGCTCCGGGGGGGGACAACCGGCTTTCTTT.

The rearrangement joins TRBV9 to TRBJ2-6; 7 nucleotides agree with TRBD1. Germline lookup yields CDR1 SGDLS and CDR2 YYNGEE. There are 18 residues in the CDR3. V lost 4 bases and J lost 0; bases outside the gene matches: 10. The CDR3 sequence: CASSRSDRDRSGANVLTF. The CDR3 DNA sequence: TGTGCCAGCAGCCGTTCAGACAGGGATCGCTCTGGGGCCAACGTCCTGACTTTC.

The gene calls are TRBV6-1 and TRBJ2-5, with 10 bases lining up with TRBD2. The DNA end favors TRBJ2-7, so the J call may be wrong. CDR1 MNHNS and CDR2 SASEGT come from the germline V gene. The CDR3 length is 15 residues. In DNA, the CDR3 is TGTGCCAGCAGTGGAAACCTAGCGGGGGCCTACGAGCAGTACTTC. It translates to CASSGNLAGAYEQYF.

This chain uses TRBV5-4 with TRBJ2-5; the D gene is possibly TRBD1 (5 bases). CDR1 is SGHNT and CDR2 is YYREEE in the germline V gene (reference sequence). Trimming shortened V by 3 bases and J by 5 bases, and 14 bases separated the two germline ends. This CDR3 spans 14 amino acids. This CDR3 reads CASSSQALGETQYF. As DNA, the CDR3 is TGTGCCAGCAGCTCACAGGCATTGGGGGAGACCCAGTACTTC. Looking up the rest from reference TRBV5-4 and TRBJ2-5 gives the full variable domain: ETGVTQSPTHLIKTRGQQVTLRCSSQSGHNTVSWYQQALGQGPQFIFQYYREEENGRGNFPPRFSGLQFPNYSSELNVNALELDDSALYLCASSSQALGETQYFGPGTRLLVL.

The chain joins TRBV6-5 to TRBJ2-1; 13 nucleotides align to TRBD2. J lost 2 bases, V lost 4 bases, and 2 bases had no gene match. Germline V CDR1 and CDR2: MNHEY, SVGAGI. CDR3 length equals 16 residues. DNA for the CDR3: TGTGCCAGCAGTTTAGGGACTAGCGGGACCTACAATGAGCAGTTCTTC. As protein: CASSLGTSGTYNEQFF.

This chain links TRBV5-4 with TRBJ2-7; 8 bases are shared with TRBD2. Germline V gene sequence: CDR1 SGHNT, CDR2 YYREEE (reference sequence). The V gene end was trimmed by 0 bases and the J gene end by 6 bases; junction bases not matched to a gene: 5. This CDR3 has 14 residues. CDR3 nucleotides: TGTGCCAGCAGCTTGGACGGGAGGGCTGGCGAGCAGTACTTC. Protein: CASSLDGRAGEQYF.

The gene calls are TRBV5-4 and TRBJ2-3; TRBD1 is a possible D gene (5 bases). CDR1 and CDR2 (germline): SGHNT, YYREEE (reference sequence). The CDR3 totals 14 residues. Trimming pared 1 base from V and 4 bases from J, leaving 10 bases between. CDR3 amino acids: CASSLNQGADTQYF. DNA for the CDR3: TGTGCCAGCAGCTTGAATCAAGGGGCAGATACGCAGTATTTT.